This is a list of T cell receptor beta chains from one sample in a study of T cells after yellow fever vaccination. A single record per CDR3 protein comes from TCRdb applying MiXCR to the 5' RACE reads. The sample contains about 53,000 distinct CDR3 sequences, more than 5.5% of which appear only once. Here the sequenced sample was CD8+ T cells sorted from PBMCs, taken on the day of the first yellow fever vaccination. The receptors come from a man younger than 35 who received the YFV17D yellow fever vaccine. Each CDR3 is given with its conserved first and last residue. The order of the fields is D gene, J gene, clone size, V gene, CDR3 protein, CDR3 DNA. The D gene is left open where the match is weak. Some rows mark clone size as missing; the rest say once, few, many or name a class of expanded clone.

TRBD1 TRBJ1-1 NA TRBV6-5 CASSYQGTAEAFF TGTGCCAGCAGTTACCAGGGGACAGCTGAAGCTTTCTTT
NA TRBJ2-5 few TRBV6-4 CASKGTTPPETQYF TGTGCCAGCAAGGGGACGACCCCCCCAGAGACCCAGTACTTC
NA TRBJ2-2 NA TRBV5-1 CASSLGRLTNTGELFF TGCGCCAGCAGCTTAGGAAGACTTACGAACACCGGGGAGCTGTTTTTT
NA TRBJ2-3 many TRBV5-5 CASSRTNQGISDTQYF TGTGCCAGCAGCCGGACCAACCAGGGTATTTCAGATACGCAGTATTTT
TRBD2 TRBJ2-1 many TRBV2 CASSEVAGASYNEQFF TGTGCCAGCAGTGAGGTAGCGGGGGCCTCCTACAATGAGCAGTTCTTC
NA TRBJ1-1 few TRBV20-1 CSASGQYIEAFF TGCAGTGCTAGCGGACAGTACATTGAAGCTTTCTTT
TRBD2 TRBJ2-1 few TRBV4-1 CASSQEGLARHEQFF TGCGCCAGCAGCCAAGAGGGACTAGCCCGGCATGAGCAGTTCTTC
TRBD2 TRBJ2-5 few TRBV11-2 CASSLTPAGTSGGWETQYF TGTGCCAGCAGCTTAACCCCCGCCGGGACTAGCGGGGGATGGGAGACCCAGTACTTC
NA TRBJ1-6 few TRBV7-2 CASSPDGNFNSPLHF TGTGCCAGCAGCCCGGATGGGAATTTTAATTCACCCCTCCACTTT
NA TRBJ1-1 many TRBV3-1 CASSPPDVMNTEAFF TGTGCCAGCAGCCCACCGGACGTCATGAACACTGAAGCTTTCTTT
NA TRBJ1-6 few TRBV4-2 CASSQEGANSPLHF TGTGCCAGCAGCCAGGAGGGAGCTAATTCACCCCTCCACTTT
NA TRBJ1-3 many TRBV7-6 CASSPDPAGRGNTIYF TGTGCCAGCAGCCCGGACCCGGCAGGGCGTGGAAACACCATATATTTT
TRBD2 TRBJ2-1 many TRBV6-2/TRBV6-3 CASSYGLAADEQFF TGTGCCAGCAGTTACGGGCTAGCGGCGGATGAGCAGTTCTTC
TRBD2 TRBJ2-7 few TRBV4-1 CASSPQVGTSGGDYF TGCGCCAGCAGCCCCCAGGTAGGGACTAGCGGGGGCGATTACTTC
NA TRBJ1-1 many TRBV6-6 CASSRRLDTEAFF TGTGCCAGCAGTCGTCGACTGGACACTGAAGCTTTCTTT
NA TRBJ1-5 many TRBV5-6 CASSSWEQDNQPQHF TGTGCCAGCAGCTCCTGGGAGCAGGACAATCAGCCCCAGCATTTT
NA TRBJ2-3 many TRBV15 CATSRGEGTDTQYF TGTGCCACCAGCAGAGGAGAGGGCACAGATACGCAGTATTTT
NA TRBJ1-1 few TRBV15 CATSRVTGNTEAFF TGTGCCACCAGCAGAGTCACAGGGAACACTGAAGCTTTCTTT
TRBD2 TRBJ2-3 many TRBV5-1 CASSFTSGVTDTQYF TGCGCCAGCAGCTTCACTAGCGGGGTTACAGATACGCAGTATTTT
TRBD1 TRBJ2-7 many TRBV12-5 CASGPGTGVIEQYF TGTGCTAGTGGTCCCGGGACAGGGGTCATAGAGCAGTACTTC
NA TRBJ2-4 many TRBV25-1 CASSVGLFKYF TGTGCCAGCAGTGTTGGACTCTTTAAGTACTTC
NA TRBJ2-7 many TRBV7-6 CASSLGQGGEQYF TGTGCCAGCAGCTTAGGGCAGGGGGGCGAGCAGTACTTC
TRBD2 TRBJ2-4 many TRBV11-2 CASSPGLATKNIQYF TGTGCCAGCAGCCCGGGACTAGCCACAAAAAACATTCAGTACTTC
NA TRBJ1-6 many TRBV27 CASSTGPLGSPLHF TGTGCCAGCAGTACCGGGCCCTTGGGATCACCCCTCCACTTT
NA TRBJ1-6 many TRBV4-3 CASSQEGGVKSYNSPLHF TGCGCCAGCAGCCAAGAGGGGGGGGTGAAATCCTATAATTCACCCCTCCACTTT
NA TRBJ2-5 many TRBV4-1 CASSQEGGPETQYF TGCGCCAGCAGCCAAGAGGGGGGGCCGGAGACCCAGTACTTC
NA TRBJ1-5 NA TRBV4-3 CASSLNGNQPQHF TGCGCCAGCAGCCTTAACGGGAATCAGCCCCAGCATTTT
NA TRBJ1-3 few TRBV20-1 CSAREGGSGNTIYF TGCAGTGCTAGAGAGGGGGGGTCCGGAAACACCATATATTTT
NA TRBJ1-4 few TRBV4-1 CASSPNEKLFF TGCGCCAGCAGCCCGAATGAAAAACTGTTTTTT
NA TRBJ2-2 NA TRBV4-1 CASSGTKNTGELFF TGCGCCAGTTCCGGGACAAAAAACACCGGGGAGCTGTTTTTT
TRBD2 TRBJ2-3 many TRBV6-5 CASPGTSGGVITDTQYF TGTGCCAGTCCCGGGACTAGCGGGGGGGTTATCACAGATACGCAGTATTTT
NA TRBJ1-6 few TRBV12-3/TRBV12-4 CASSLIGNSPLHF TGTGCCAGCAGTTTAATCGGGAATTCACCCCTCCACTTT
NA TRBJ2-3 NA TRBV4-3 CASSQDRGISSTDTQYF TGCGCCAGCAGCCAAGATCGAGGCATATCTAGCACAGATACGCAGTATTTT
NA TRBJ1-6 many TRBV27 CASNPRFTYNSPLHF TGTGCCAGCAACCCGAGATTCACCTATAATTCACCCCTCCACTTT
NA TRBJ2-2 few TRBV7-6 CASKTGSYTGELFF TGTGCCAGCAAAACAGGGTCGTACACCGGGGAGCTGTTTTTT
TRBD1 TRBJ2-7 few TRBV28 CASSYDPDRGDYEQYF TGTGCCAGCAGCTACGACCCGGACAGGGGAGATTACGAGCAGTACTTC
NA TRBJ1-1 NA TRBV18 CASSPTSGFTPSNTEAFF TGTGCCAGCTCACCGACCTCTGGGTTCACTCCCTCGAACACTGAAGCTTTCTTT
TRBD2 TRBJ2-5 many TRBV4-1 CASSQFSGGEETQYF TGCGCCAGCAGCCAGTTTAGCGGGGGGGAGGAGACCCAGTACTTC
NA TRBJ1-3 many TRBV25-1 CASSESQGPVFDTIYF TGTGCCAGCAGTGAATCCCAGGGCCCAGTTTTTGACACCATATATTTT
NA TRBJ1-5 NA TRBV6-2/TRBV6-3 CASSYPRGWQEDSNQPQHF TGTGCCAGCAGTTACCCCAGGGGATGGCAGGAGGATAGCAATCAGCCCCAGCATTTT
NA TRBJ1-1 many TRBV20-1 CSGGGFSVGNTEAFF TGCAGTGGAGGAGGGTTTTCCGTCGGGAACACTGAAGCTTTCTTT
NA TRBJ2-7 many TRBV21-1 CASSPPKWRSGEQYF TGTGCCAGCAGCCCACCAAAGTGGAGATCGGGCGAGCAGTACTTC
TRBD2 TRBJ2-1 many TRBV6-1 CASRFPSGPYNEQFF TGTGCCAGCAGATTTCCTAGCGGACCTTACAATGAGCAGTTCTTC
NA TRBJ2-2 NA TRBV14 CASSHYATGELFF TGTGCCAGCAGCCACTACGCCACCGGGGAGCTGTTTTTT
TRBD1 TRBJ2-2 few TRBV7-6 CASSLATGATGELFF TGTGCCAGCAGCTTAGCCACAGGGGCGACAGGGGAGCTGTTTTTT
NA TRBJ1-1 few TRBV14 CASSQGGEAFF TGTGCCAGCAGCCAAGGAGGCGAAGCTTTCTTT
TRBD2 TRBJ2-1 few TRBV5-4 CASSLGRGGAQNEQFF TGTGCCAGCAGCCTGGGGCGCGGGGGGGCCCAAAATGAGCAGTTCTTC
NA TRBJ1-1 many TRBV4-2 CASSLDLNTEAFF TGTGCCAGCAGCCTCGACTTGAACACTGAAGCTTTCTTT
TRBD2 TRBJ2-1 few TRBV2 CASTLAGGHINEQFF TGTGCCAGCACTCTAGCGGGGGGTCATATCAATGAGCAGTTCTTC
NA TRBJ2-7 few TRBV7-2 CASSLSGGAYEQYF TGTGCCAGCAGCCTGTCTGGCGGGGCCTACGAGCAGTACTTC
TRBD1 TRBJ2-2 few TRBV5-6 CASSPVDRANTGELFF TGTGCCAGCAGCCCGGTGGACAGGGCGAACACCGGGGAGCTGTTTTTT
NA TRBJ2-5 few TRBV5-4 CASSLEETETQYF TGTGCCAGCAGCTTGGAGGAGACGGAGACCCAGTACTTC
NA TRBJ1-1 NA TRBV7-9 CASTRGTNTEAFF TGTGCCAGCACCCGGGGTACAAACACTGAAGCTTTCTTT
NA TRBJ1-6 few TRBV12-3/TRBV12-4 CASGAGNSPLHF TGTGCCAGCGGGGCAGGGAATTCACCCCTCCACTTT
NA TRBJ1-2 few TRBV12-3/TRBV12-4 CASTDQTDANYGYTF TGTGCCAGCACCGATCAGACAGATGCTAACTATGGCTACACCTTC